The rows below give T cell receptor beta chains drawn from one sample of a study of shared clonotypes between healthy human individuals. The method was immunoSEQ multiplex PCR; TCRdb's version includes in-frame clones alone and lacks a portion of them. The data show under 850,000 clones, with almost 95% seen just once and 20% to 30% held by the top ten. Specimen: naive CD8+ T cells sorted from blood. The receptor source for this set is a man aged 30-40 years in good health. Each CDR3 is given with its conserved first and last residue. The D gene is left open where the match is weak. Rows give clone size only sometimes, using once, few, many, or a class for an expanded clone.

V: TRBV29-1
size: .
J: TRBJ1-1
D: .
CDR3: CSVEDLGIEAFF
DNA: TGCAGCGTTGAAGATCTTGGGATTGAAGCTTTCTTT

V: TRBV6-1
size: .
J: TRBJ2-4
D: .
CDR3: CASSEQGGGILAKNIQYF
DNA: TGTGCCAGCAGTGAACAAGGGGGAGGAATACTAGCCAAAAACATTCAGTACTTC

V: TRBV9
size: .
J: TRBJ2-7
D: TRBD1
CDR3: CASSADRSEQYF
DNA: TGTGCCAGCAGCGCGGACAGGTCCGAGCAGTACTTC

V: TRBV7-8
size: .
J: TRBJ2-5
D: TRBD2
CDR3: CASSLGTSGIVQETQYF
DNA: TGTGCCAGCAGCCTCGGGACTAGCGGGATCGTCCAAGAGACCCAGTACTTC

V: TRBV9
size: .
J: TRBJ1-2
D: .
CDR3: CASSLYHYGYTF
DNA: TGTGCCAGCAGTCTCTACCACTATGGCTACACCTTC

V: TRBV5-1
size: .
J: TRBJ2-5
D: TRBD2
CDR3: CASSPLSGSGRETQYF
DNA: TGCGCCAGCAGCCCACTTAGCGGGAGTGGTAGGGAGACCCAGTACTTC

V: TRBV7-2
size: .
J: TRBJ2-5
D: .
CDR3: CASSPGPMPGKETQYF
DNA: TGTGCCAGCAGCCCGGGACCGATGCCGGGGAAAGAGACCCAGTACTTC

V: TRBV7-8
size: .
J: TRBJ2-1
D: .
CDR3: CASSLPRDGGLSEQFF
DNA: TGTGCCAGCAGCTTACCGCGGGACGGAGGTCTTAGTGAGCAGTTCTTC

V: TRBV29-1
size: .
J: TRBJ2-1
D: .
CDR3: CSVDLAVNYNEQFF
DNA: TGCAGCGTTGACTTAGCGGTGAACTACAATGAGCAGTTCTTC

V: TRBV5-6
size: .
J: TRBJ2-7
D: .
CDR3: CASSLGSGSNSYEQYF
DNA: TGTGCCAGCAGCTTGGGGAGCGGATCAAACTCCTACGAGCAGTACTTC

V: TRBV27
size: .
J: TRBJ2-2
D: .
CDR3: CASRSRVGTGELFF
DNA: TGTGCCAGCAGATCCAGGGTCGGCACCGGGGAGCTGTTTTTT

V: TRBV14
size: once
J: TRBJ2-7
D: TRBD1
CDR3: CASSQDAGQGVYEQYF
DNA: TGTGCCAGCAGCCAAGATGCGGGACAGGGAGTCTACGAGCAGTACTTC

V: TRBV4-1
size: .
J: TRBJ2-7
D: TRBD2
CDR3: CASSQASGSTYEQYF
DNA: TGCGCCAGCAGCCAAGCTAGCGGGAGTACCTACGAGCAGTACTTC

V: TRBV6-5
size: .
J: TRBJ2-1
D: TRBD2
CDR3: CASSYSPGGEQFF
DNA: TGTGCCAGCAGTTACTCGCCGGGGGGGGAGCAGTTCTTC

V: TRBV10-3
size: .
J: TRBJ1-1
D: .
CDR3: CAISESVGGNTEAFF
DNA: TGTGCCATCAGTGAGTCGGTCGGGGGGAACACTGAAGCTTTCTTT

V: TRBV6-5
size: .
J: TRBJ2-3
D: TRBD1
CDR3: CASLGQGTDTQYF
DNA: TGTGCCAGCTTGGGACAGGGCACAGATACGCAGTATTTT

V: TRBV29-1
size: .
J: TRBJ2-3
D: TRBD2
CDR3: CSVSGLAGDWDTQYF
DNA: TGCAGCGTCTCTGGACTAGCGGGAGACTGGGATACGCAGTATTTT

V: TRBV7-9
size: .
J: TRBJ2-1
D: .
CDR3: CASSLGGTNNEQFF
DNA: TGTGCCAGCAGCTTAGGAGGGACCAACAATGAGCAGTTCTTC

V: TRBV10-3
size: .
J: TRBJ2-1
D: TRBD2
CDR3: CAISEGSGRAGNEQFF
DNA: TGTGCCATCAGTGAGGGGAGCGGGAGGGCCGGGAATGAGCAGTTCTTC

V: TRBV6-1
size: .
J: TRBJ2-7
D: TRBD2
CDR3: CASSDYSSGSTGYEQYF
DNA: TGTGCCAGCAGTGATTACTCTAGCGGGAGCACCGGGTACGAGCAGTACTTC

V: TRBV9
size: .
J: TRBJ1-1
D: .
CDR3: CASSAGTGNTEAFF
DNA: TGTGCCAGCAGCGCCGGGACTGGGAACACTGAAGCTTTCTTT